This T cell receptor (beta chain) came from a study of shared clonotypes between healthy human individuals. Germline CDR1 DFQATT, CDR2 SNEGSKA (reference sequence). The CDR3 contains 11 residues. The V and J ends lost 4 bases and 4 bases respectively, with 7 bases between them. To note about this clone: Its antigen is not known.

Assay used: immunoSEQ multiplex PCR; TCRdb lists only in-frame clones, some missing. Of approximately 710,000 clones detected, around 91% appear once; the ten largest clones hold 30% to 40%. Study-wide points: A reduction in generation probabilities was seen for non-shared clonotypes relative to those shared by all four donors. Across subsets, estimated richness was generally greater for naive than for memory populations. Of the naive CD4 clonotypes, roughly 5.2% were shared across several donors.

The gene calls are TRBV20-1 and TRBJ1-2; D is possibly TRBD1 (5 bases). The source material was memory CD8+ T cells from PBMCs. The subset: CD45RO+ cells pooled with CCR7-negative TemRA cells. This TCR was recovered from a man between 18 and 35 years old in good health. Some clones in this sample may be carry-over from other donors' samples. CDR3 in amino acids: CSAIGTYGYTF. The CDR3 coding sequence is TGCAGTGCTATAGGGACCTATGGCTACACCTTC.